Below are 4 T cell receptor beta chains sequenced from a single sample in a study of cytomegalovirus exposure and HLA in healthy donors. Sequencing was performed with immunoSEQ multiplex PCR; in TCRdb, only in-frame clones are kept and a portion is missing. The table lists 300,000 or so clones, roughly 88% of them singletons. Sequences were obtained from PBMCs. These receptors came from a man in his thirties or forties in good health and CMV-seronegative.

The rearrangement links TRBV10-3 to TRBJ2-5, with D maybe TRBD1 (5 bases). This CDR3 is 13 amino acids long. Germline V gives CDR1 ENHRY, CDR2 SYGVKD. Deletions cut 7 bases from V and 5 bases from J, with 14 bases between. In nucleotides, the CDR3 is TGTGCCATCAAGGGGCTAGATACGGAGACCCAGTACTTC. It encodes CAIKGLDTETQYF.

This chain connects TRBV29-1 to TRBJ2-3; D perhaps matches TRBD2 (6 bases). This CDR3 has 12 amino acids. Germline CDR1 SQVTM, CDR2 ANQGSEA. Trimming pared 6 bases from V and 6 bases from J, leaving 13 bases between. This chain's CDR3 is CSVLAGMDTQYF. DNA for the CDR3: TGCAGCGTCCTGGCGGGGATGGATACGCAGTATTTT.

The genes are TRBV10-3 and TRBJ1-1; TRBD1 is a possible D gene (5 bases). Between the trimmed V and J ends, which lost 6 bases and 5 bases, there was a span of 16 bases. CDR3 length: 14 amino acids. Germline CDR1 and CDR2: ENHRY and SYGVKD. The CDR3 loop reads CAIRTQEFGTEAFF. As DNA, the CDR3 is TGTGCCATCAGAACACAGGAATTCGGTACTGAAGCTTTCTTT.

This chain joins TRBV6-5 and TRBJ2-3; 7 bases align to TRBD2. V gave up 2 bases and J gave up 6 bases; unmatched junction bases: 8. The germline gives CDR1 MNHEY, CDR2 SVGAGI. The CDR3 spans 15 residues. CDR3: CASSYRGDPYDTQYF. In nucleotides, the CDR3 is TGTGCCAGCAGTTACCGGGGGGACCCCTACGATACGCAGTATTTT.